A single sample gave rise to the 13 T cell receptor beta chains below, sequenced in a study of blood T cell repertoires in COVID-19. Here immunoSEQ multiplex PCR was the method, and the copy in TCRdb shows in-frame clones only, minus some. The profile shows approximately 240,000 clones, around four fifths of them singletons. Sequenced sample: peripheral blood. Every receptor here comes from a woman aged 80 or over with active or convalescent COVID-19.

A word on this clone: The sample has other DNA sequences that encode this CDR3 too. The chain has TRBV9 and TRBJ1-3; tentative D call: TRBD1 (6 bases). CDR3 length equals 15 residues. V lost 2 bases, J lost 0 bases, and 9 bases lay in between. Germline CDR1 reads SGDLS; CDR2 reads YYNGEE. CDR3 sequence (DNA): TGTGCCAGCAGCGTCGGACAGAGCTCTGGAAACACCATATATTTT. This sequence encodes CASSVGQSSGNTIYF.

V is TRBV5-1 and J is TRBJ2-1; 7 nucleotides agree with TRBD1. Germline trimming cut 0 bases from V and 7 bases from J; bases unmatched to any gene: 1. The germline CDR1 and CDR2 sequences are SGHRS and YFSETQ. CDR3 length: 13 amino acids. CDR3 region: CASSLAQGNEQFF. The CDR3 DNA reads as TGCGCCAGCAGCTTGGCACAGGGGAATGAGCAGTTCTTC. The full variable domain, completed using reference TRBV5-1 and TRBJ2-1, is KAGVTQTPRYLIKTRGQQVTLSCSPISGHRSVSWYQQTPGQGLQFLFEYFSETQRNKGNFPGRFSGRQFSNSRSEMNVSTLELGDSALYLCASSLAQGNEQFFGPGTRLTVL.

V and J are TRBV7-3 and TRBJ2-1, with 8 bases that match TRBD2. Germline lookup yields CDR1 SGHTA and CDR2 FQGTGA. With V trimmed by 5 bases and J by 10 bases, 7 bases remained unmatched. This CDR3 region has 13 residues. CDR3 sequence (DNA): TGTGCCAGCAGCATTAGCGGGGAGAGGGAGCAGTTCTTC. It translates to CASSISGEREQFF.

This rearrangement joins TRBV25-1 to TRBJ1-1; unclear D gene. In germline, CDR1 is MGHDK, CDR2 SYGVNS. This CDR3 has 12 amino acids. V was trimmed by 6 bases and J by 1 base, leaving 6 bases between them. The CDR3 nucleotides read TGTGCCAGCAGACGGGGGAACACTGAAGCTTTCTTT. It encodes CASRRGNTEAFF.

The V and J genes are TRBV28 and TRBJ2-5; no clear D. Deletions cut 4 bases from V and 7 bases from J, with 7 bases between. From germline, CDR1 is MDHEN and CDR2 SYDVKM. This CDR3 is built from 11 residues. DNA of the CDR3: TGTGCCAGCAGTTCCCCTCCGACCCAGTACTTC. Translating gives CASSSPPTQYF.

The chain recombines TRBV19 with TRBJ1-2; a weak D match, TRBD1 (6 bases). Germline CDR1 and CDR2: LNHDA and SQIVND (reference sequence). The CDR3 is made up of 14 amino acids. The germline V and J ends were trimmed by 7 bases and 4 bases, with 16 bases remaining between them. The chain's CDR3 is CASNNRAMLYGYTF. In nucleotides, the CDR3 is TGTGCCAGTAACAACAGGGCCATGCTCTATGGCTACACCTTC.

In nucleotides, the CDR3 is TGTGCCAGCAGCTTAGGGGGACAGCTTGGGGAGCTGTTTTTT. This sequence encodes CASSLGGQLGELFF. The chain recombines TRBV7-6 with TRBJ2-2; 7 bases match TRBD1. This CDR3 spans 14 amino acids. V shed 1 base, J shed 8 bases, and the junction held 4 bases outside the gene matches. Germline V gene lookup returns CDR1 SGHVS and CDR2 FNYEAQ.

The chain employs TRBV6-4 and TRBJ2-1; a possible D gene is TRBD1 (6 bases). Per the germline V gene, CDR1 is MRHNA and CDR2 is SNTAGT. The CDR3 is 15 amino acids. The V gene lost 0 bases and the J gene lost 9 bases, with 15 bases spanning the gap. CDR3 in amino acids: CASSDSKQGAGEQFF. The CDR3 DNA follows: TGTGCCAGCAGTGACTCCAAACAGGGCGCAGGTGAGCAGTTCTTC.

The chain couples TRBV7-2 to TRBJ1-5; D is ambiguous. With 5 bases removed from V and 4 bases from J, the gap between germline ends came to 18 bases. CDR3 length: 16 amino acids. The germline V gene has CDR1 SGHTA and CDR2 FQGNSA. This CDR3 is CASSLSGRPGNQPQHF. The DNA for the CDR3 is TGTGCCAGCAGCCTAAGCGGGCGCCCGGGGAATCAGCCCCAGCATTTT.

This clone was seen a handful of times. The chain is built from TRBV30 and TRBJ1-5; TRBD1 aligns across 7 bases. This CDR3 has 11 amino acids. Germline CDR1 GTSNPN, CDR2 SVGIG (reference sequence). With V trimmed by 5 bases and J by 5 bases, 0 bases remained unmatched. CDR3 in DNA: TGTGCCTGGGGACAGGATCAGCCCCAGCATTTT. Translating gives CAWGQDQPQHF.

The rearrangement links TRBV10-3 to TRBJ1-6, with D perhaps matching TRBD1 (5 bases). Germline-derived CDR1 and CDR2 are ENHRY and SYGVKD. V lost 6 bases, J lost 4 bases, and 10 bases lay in between. The CDR3 is 14 amino acids. The CDR3 region has the DNA TGTGCCATCAGGGGGACTGGGTATAATTCACCCCTCCACTTT. Its protein product is CAIRGTGYNSPLHF.

This clone was seen only a few times. The genes are TRBV30 and TRBJ1-6, with unresolved D. V gave up 2 bases and J gave up 8 bases, with 10 bases separating them. CDR3 length: 13 residues. Per the germline V gene, CDR1 is GTSNPN and CDR2 is SVGIG (reference sequence). CDR3 nucleotide sequence: TGTGCCTGGAGTCCGAACTTAGATTCACCCCTCCACTTT. Amino acid sequence: CAWSPNLDSPLHF.

The chain couples TRBV4-3 to TRBJ1-4; D might be TRBD1 (6 bases). The CDR3 runs to 16 residues. V lost 0 bases and J lost 6, with 14 bases in between. The germline V gene has CDR1 LGHNA and CDR2 YSLEER. The CDR3 nucleotides read TGCGCCAGCAGCCAAGACACCGGGACAAAATATGAAAAACTGTTTTTT. Encoded protein: CASSQDTGTKYEKLFF.